A single sample is the source of the 30 T cell receptor beta chains below, sequenced in a study of memory CD4+ T cells and cytomegalovirus serostatus (dated by TCRdb to the late 2010s). Receptors were amplified or captured by the immunoSEQ multiplex PCR assay. TCRdb provides this immuneACCESS table in a form limited to in-frame rearrangements. Some clones are lacking; in checked studies, under half of them reflect an unresolved V gene, and why the rest are absent is not known. This sample comprises approximately 45,000 clones, 79% of them detected only once. Roughly 1.1% of the sample belongs to the ten largest clones. A FACSAria II was used to sort memory CD4+ T cells, defined as single viable CD3+CD4+CD8-CD45RO+ cells. The sequencing sample was made of memory CD4+ T cells from blood. Receptors originate from an adult in good health and CMV-seronegative.

DNA for the CDR3: TGCGCCAGCAGCTTGGGGCAGGGGGCGCGGTCAGAAGGCTACACCTTC. Residues: CASSLGQGARSEGYTF. The V and J genes are TRBV5-1 and TRBJ1-2, with 8 bases fitting TRBD1. Germline CDR1 reads SGHRS; CDR2 reads YFSETQ. This CDR3 contains 16 residues. J gave up 8 bases and V 0 bases, and 12 bases lay outside the gene matches.

This clone appeared a few times. V is TRBV6-1 and J is TRBJ1-1, with D unresolved. V gave up 6 bases and J gave up 4 bases, with 15 bases separating them. This CDR3 has 14 residues. Germline assignment: CDR1 MNHNS and CDR2 SASEGT. The CDR3 region is CASSLGFFSTEAFF. The DNA of the CDR3 is TGTGCCAGCAGCCTCGGGTTTTTCTCCACTGAAGCTTTCTTT.

This clone was seen a handful of times. V usage is TRBV7-8 and J usage is TRBJ1-1; D uncertain. The germline V gene encodes CDR1 SGHVS and CDR2 FQNEAQ. The CDR3 spans 15 residues. Trimming shortened V by 0 bases and J by 4 bases, and 12 bases separated the two germline ends. CDR3 bases: TGTGCCAGCAGCTTAGCCCCAGACCGAGGCACTGAAGCTTTCTTT. Protein sequence: CASSLAPDRGTEAFF.

V and J are TRBV6-5 and TRBJ2-3; possible D gene TRBD2, 6 bases. Germline V gene data show CDR1 as MNHEY and CDR2 as SVGAGI. The V gene lost 4 bases and the J gene lost 0 bases, with 11 bases spanning the gap. This CDR3 contains 15 residues. The CDR3 reads CASSSGTSSTDTQYF. CDR3 sequence (DNA): TGTGCCAGCAGTTCCGGGACTTCTAGCACAGATACGCAGTATTTT.

This clone was found a few times. The rearrangement uses TRBV11-2 and TRBJ2-7; TRBD1 matches at 7 bases. J was trimmed by 2 bases and V by 2 bases; bases with no gene match: 6. The CDR3 length is 15 residues. Germline CDR1 SGHAT, CDR2 FQNNGV. The CDR3 bases are TGTGCCAGCAGCTTACCGGGACAGCGTACCTACGAGCAGTACTTC. This sequence encodes CASSLPGQRTYEQYF.

The chain recombines TRBV19 with TRBJ2-2; either TRBD1 or TRBD2 may fit D (6 bases each). Germline values: CDR1 LNHDA, CDR2 SQIVND (reference sequence). The V and J ends lost 7 bases and 4 bases respectively, with 22 bases between them. There are 17 residues in the CDR3. CDR3 loop: CASTHQGRLESTGELFF. DNA for the CDR3: TGTGCCAGTACCCACCAGGGGAGGCTGGAGAGCACCGGGGAGCTGTTTTTT. Filled out from reference TRBV19 and TRBJ2-2, the complete variable domain reads DGGITQSPKYLFRKEGQNVTLSCEQNLNHDAMYWYRQDPGQGLRLIYYSQIVNDFQKGDIAEGYSVSREKKESFPLTVTSAQKNPTAFYLCASTHQGRLESTGELFFGEGSRLTVL.

The chain recombines TRBV2 with TRBJ2-1; no clear D gene. In germline, CDR1 is SNHLY, CDR2 FYNNEI. Trimming pared 6 bases from V and 5 bases from J, leaving 17 bases between. This CDR3 has 15 residues. CDR3 sequence: CASSVETEFNNEQFF. Written as DNA, the CDR3 is TGTGCCAGCAGCGTCGAGACGGAATTTAACAATGAGCAGTTCTTC.

V and J are TRBV5-4 and TRBJ1-2, with 7 bases that match TRBD1. The germline CDR1 and CDR2 sequences are SGHNT and YYREEE (reference sequence). J lost 0 bases, V lost 4 bases, and 3 bases had no gene match. The CDR3 consists of 14 residues. CDR3 DNA: TGTGCCAGCAGCCCGGACAGGACTAACTATGGCTACACCTTC. Protein sequence: CASSPDRTNYGYTF.

The chain couples TRBV10-3 to TRBJ1-1; the D gene is possibly TRBD1 (5 bases). The V and J ends lost 4 bases and 3 bases respectively, with 12 bases between them. CDR3 length equals 14 residues. Looked up from germline, CDR1 is ENHRY and CDR2 is SYGVKD. The CDR3 region is CAISVGGEDTEAFF. The CDR3 DNA reads as TGTGCCATCAGTGTCGGAGGGGAGGACACTGAAGCTTTCTTT.

This clone showed up just a few times. The rearrangement joins TRBV10-3 to TRBJ1-2; weak D call: TRBD1 (5 bases). This CDR3 is 13 amino acids long. Between the trimmed V and J ends, which lost 7 bases and 8 bases, there was a span of 17 bases. The germline gives CDR1 ENHRY, CDR2 SYGVKD. The CDR3 protein is CAINPTGEWGYTF. The CDR3, as DNA: TGTGCCATCAACCCAACAGGAGAGTGGGGCTACACCTTC.

In this sample, this clone turned up once. V usage is TRBV10-1 and J usage is TRBJ2-5; tentatively, D is TRBD1 (6 bases). The CDR3 has 13 amino acids. From germline, CDR1 is WNHNN and CDR2 SYGVQD (reference sequence). Trimming stripped 2 bases from V and 7 bases from J, with 11 bases between. CDR3 bases: TGCGCCAGCAGTGAGGGGGTAGGGGGGACCCAGTACTTC. Residues: CASSEGVGGTQYF.

J is TRBJ2-2 and V is TRBV10-3; D is undetermined. Trimming took 7 bases from V and 5 from J, leaving 14 bases between them. This CDR3 comprises 14 residues. Germline CDR1 reads ENHRY; CDR2 reads SYGVKD. CDR3 in DNA: TGTGCCATCAAGCCGGCCGACGGGACCGGGGAGCTGTTTTTT. It specifies CAIKPADGTGELFF.

The genes are TRBV18 and TRBJ2-7, with 10 bases identical to TRBD2. The CDR3 covers 14 residues. V gave up 4 bases and J gave up 4 bases; unmatched junction bases: 4. Germline lookup yields CDR1 KGHSH and CDR2 LQKENI. CDR3 in DNA: TGTGCCAGCTCACGAGCGGGGGGGGAATACGAGCAGTACTTC. Translated: CASSRAGGEYEQYF. Supplemented by reference TRBV18 and TRBJ2-7, the full variable domain reads NAGVMQNPRHLVRRRGQEARLRCSPMKGHSHVYWYRQLPEEGLKFMVYLQKENIIDESGMPKERFSAEFPKEGPSILRIQQVVRGDSAAYFCASSRAGGEYEQYFGPGTRLTVT.

The DNA for the CDR3 is TGTGCCAGCAGCTTCGGTGCAAGCGGTAGCTCCTACAATGAGCAGTTCTTC. Translating gives CASSFGASGSSYNEQFF. This sequence joins TRBV7-2 and TRBJ2-1, with D possibly matching TRBD2 (5 bases). Looked up from germline, CDR1 is SGHTA and CDR2 is FQGNSA. V gave up 3 bases and J gave up 0 bases, with 15 bases separating them. The CDR3 has 17 residues.

This clone was seen a handful of times. The rearrangement uses TRBV12-5 and TRBJ2-2; D is tentatively TRBD1 or TRBD2 (6 bases each). CDR3 length: 13 amino acids. Deletions cut 9 bases from V and 4 bases from J, with 12 bases between. Looked up from germline, CDR1 is LGHNT and CDR2 is FRNRAP. The CDR3 region is CASGRGGTGELFF. CDR3 nucleotides: TGTGCTAGCGGGAGAGGGGGCACCGGGGAGCTGTTTTTT. The full variable domain, completed using reference TRBV12-5 and TRBJ2-2, is DARVTQTPRHKVTEMGQEVTMRCQPILGHNTVFWYRQTMMQGLELLAYFRNRAPLDDSGMPKDRFSAEMPDATLATLKIQPSEPRDSAVYFCASGRGGTGELFFGEGSRLTVL.

The rearrangement links TRBV5-1 to TRBJ2-1; 9 nucleotides agree with TRBD2. In germline, CDR1 is SGHRS, CDR2 YFSETQ. J gave up 4 bases and V 4 bases, and 6 bases lay outside the gene matches. The CDR3 length is 15 residues. In nucleotides, the CDR3 is TGCGCCAGCAGCCCTAGCGGGAAGGTATACAATGAGCAGTTCTTC. This encodes CASSPSGKVYNEQFF.

The chain employs TRBV6-1 and TRBJ2-5; 8 bases align to TRBD2. The CDR3 contains 13 residues. The germline CDR1 and CDR2 sequences are MNHNS and SASEGT. V was pared by 3 bases and J by 7 bases, with 4 bases of the junction left unmatched. The DNA of the CDR3 is TGTGCCAGCAGTGAGAGCGGGAGTGGGACCCAGTACTTC. As protein: CASSESGSGTQYF.

The chain links TRBV2 to TRBJ2-2; D remains unclear. The CDR3 length is 14 residues. CDR1 is SNHLY, CDR2 FYNNEI, per germline. V was cut by 4 bases and J by 2 bases, with 8 bases left in between. The CDR3 loop is CASSVEPNTGELFF. As DNA, the CDR3 is TGTGCCAGCAGTGTAGAACCTAACACCGGGGAGCTGTTTTTT.

The chain recombines TRBV19 with TRBJ2-1; 8 bases are shared with TRBD1. This CDR3 is built from 15 residues. Looked up from germline, CDR1 is LNHDA and CDR2 is SQIVND (reference sequence). The V gene end was trimmed by 3 bases and the J gene end by 2 bases; junction bases not matched to a gene: 3. The CDR3 loop is CASSIGTGTYNEQFF. The CDR3 DNA sequence: TGTGCCAGTAGTATCGGGACAGGAACCTACAATGAGCAGTTCTTC.

This clone has more than one count but fewer than ten. The chain is built from TRBV6-6 and TRBJ1-1, with D unclear. Trimming took 0 bases from V and 3 from J, leaving 5 bases between them. Looked up from germline, CDR1 is MNHNY and CDR2 is SVGAGI (reference sequence). This CDR3 spans 13 amino acids. This chain's CDR3 is CASSYSSDTEAFF. The CDR3 region has the DNA TGTGCCAGCAGTTACTCATCGGACACTGAAGCTTTCTTT.

The chain couples TRBV27 to TRBJ2-7; D may be TRBD1 (5 bases). Germline values: CDR1 MNHEY, CDR2 SMNVEV (reference sequence). The CDR3 extends over 14 amino acids. V was shortened by 5 bases and J by 0 bases, with 11 bases between the two germline ends. CDR3 coding DNA: TGTGCCAGCAGTACGAGACAGACCTCCTACGAGCAGTACTTC. It codes for CASSTRQTSYEQYF.

The chain couples TRBV29-1 to TRBJ2-3; D perhaps matches TRBD2 (6 bases). The V and J ends lost 5 bases and 2 bases respectively, with 14 bases between them. Germline CDR1 SQVTM, CDR2 ANQGSEA. The CDR3 runs to 14 residues. CDR3 sequence: CSVPREPSTDTQYF. CDR3 nucleotides: TGCAGCGTTCCACGGGAGCCCTCCACAGATACGCAGTATTTT.

This chain connects TRBV7-9 to TRBJ1-1; D call uncertain. V lost 7 bases and J lost 1, with 10 bases in between. The CDR3 extends over 13 amino acids. Germline V gives CDR1 SEHNR, CDR2 FQNEAQ (reference sequence). DNA for the CDR3: TGTGCCAGCATGGTCTTAACGAACACTGAAGCTTTCTTT. Protein sequence: CASMVLTNTEAFF.

This clone was observed a single time. V is TRBV7-2 and J is TRBJ1-6, with D unclear. The ends were cut back, 1 base at V and 11 bases at J, with 9 bases in the middle. Germline CDR1 and CDR2: SGHTA and FQGNSA. This CDR3 has 13 residues. CDR3 sequence (DNA): TGTGCCAGCAGCTTAGAGGGCTACCCACCCCTCCACTTT. Translating gives CASSLEGYPPLHF. Drawing the rest from reference TRBV7-2 and TRBJ1-6, the complete variable domain is GAGVSQSPSNKVTEKGKDVELRCDPISGHTALYWYRQSLGQGLEFLIYFQGNSAPDKSGLPSDRFSAERTGGSVSTLTIQRTQQEDSAVYLCASSLEGYPPLHFGNGTRLTVT.

The rearrangement joins TRBV6-6 to TRBJ1-2; D is uncertain. The CDR3 extends over 11 amino acids. CDR1 is MNHNY, CDR2 SVGAGI, per germline (reference sequence). V lost 5 bases and J lost 6, with 7 bases in between. This CDR3 is CASSSGDGYTF. The CDR3, as DNA: TGTGCCAGCAGTAGCGGGGATGGCTACACCTTC.

The rearrangement links TRBV7-6 to TRBJ2-1; TRBD2 matches at 8 bases. Germline CDR1 is SGHVS and CDR2 is FNYEAQ. This CDR3 is built from 15 residues. V lost 5 bases, J lost 6 bases, and 9 bases stayed unmatched. The CDR3 is CASSLTSGFSNEQFF. DNA of the CDR3: TGTGCCAGCAGCCTCACTAGCGGTTTTAGCAATGAGCAGTTCTTC.

This rearrangement joins TRBV19 to TRBJ2-6; tentatively, D is TRBD1 (5 bases). Trimming took off 2 bases at V and 4 bases at J, with 12 bases between the two ends. The V gene's germline CDR1 is LNHDA and CDR2 SQIVND (reference sequence). The CDR3 loop spans 16 amino acids. The CDR3 DNA follows: TGTGCCAGTAGTATAAGGCAGGGTGGCGGGGCCAACGTCCTGACTTTC. Its translation is CASSIRQGGGANVLTF.

This chain links TRBV4-2 with TRBJ2-5; unclear D gene. Germline CDR1 reads LGHNA; CDR2 reads YNFKEQ. V gave up 1 base and J gave up 4 bases, with 7 bases separating them. There are 13 residues in the CDR3. The CDR3 is CASSQGTAETQYF. The CDR3 bases are TGTGCCAGCAGCCAAGGGACGGCAGAGACCCAGTACTTC.

The gene calls are TRBV4-1 and TRBJ2-7, with TRBD2 matching over 7 bases. Germline CDR1 and CDR2: MGHRA and YSYEKL. The CDR3 runs to 17 residues. The V gene end was trimmed by 2 bases and the J gene end by 0 bases; junction bases not matched to a gene: 10. CDR3 sequence reads: CASSQIAPGLISYEQYF. The DNA for the CDR3 is TGCGCCAGCAGCCAAATAGCCCCGGGACTAATCTCCTACGAGCAGTACTTC.

This sequence joins TRBV6-5 and TRBJ1-1; no clear D. The CDR3 runs 14 residues. Deletions cut 4 bases from V and 5 bases from J, with 14 bases between. Germline CDR1 is MNHEY and CDR2 is SVGAGI. The CDR3 coding sequence is TGTGCCAGCAGTTCTCCCGGCCTGGGGACTGAAGCTTTCTTT. Residues: CASSSPGLGTEAFF.